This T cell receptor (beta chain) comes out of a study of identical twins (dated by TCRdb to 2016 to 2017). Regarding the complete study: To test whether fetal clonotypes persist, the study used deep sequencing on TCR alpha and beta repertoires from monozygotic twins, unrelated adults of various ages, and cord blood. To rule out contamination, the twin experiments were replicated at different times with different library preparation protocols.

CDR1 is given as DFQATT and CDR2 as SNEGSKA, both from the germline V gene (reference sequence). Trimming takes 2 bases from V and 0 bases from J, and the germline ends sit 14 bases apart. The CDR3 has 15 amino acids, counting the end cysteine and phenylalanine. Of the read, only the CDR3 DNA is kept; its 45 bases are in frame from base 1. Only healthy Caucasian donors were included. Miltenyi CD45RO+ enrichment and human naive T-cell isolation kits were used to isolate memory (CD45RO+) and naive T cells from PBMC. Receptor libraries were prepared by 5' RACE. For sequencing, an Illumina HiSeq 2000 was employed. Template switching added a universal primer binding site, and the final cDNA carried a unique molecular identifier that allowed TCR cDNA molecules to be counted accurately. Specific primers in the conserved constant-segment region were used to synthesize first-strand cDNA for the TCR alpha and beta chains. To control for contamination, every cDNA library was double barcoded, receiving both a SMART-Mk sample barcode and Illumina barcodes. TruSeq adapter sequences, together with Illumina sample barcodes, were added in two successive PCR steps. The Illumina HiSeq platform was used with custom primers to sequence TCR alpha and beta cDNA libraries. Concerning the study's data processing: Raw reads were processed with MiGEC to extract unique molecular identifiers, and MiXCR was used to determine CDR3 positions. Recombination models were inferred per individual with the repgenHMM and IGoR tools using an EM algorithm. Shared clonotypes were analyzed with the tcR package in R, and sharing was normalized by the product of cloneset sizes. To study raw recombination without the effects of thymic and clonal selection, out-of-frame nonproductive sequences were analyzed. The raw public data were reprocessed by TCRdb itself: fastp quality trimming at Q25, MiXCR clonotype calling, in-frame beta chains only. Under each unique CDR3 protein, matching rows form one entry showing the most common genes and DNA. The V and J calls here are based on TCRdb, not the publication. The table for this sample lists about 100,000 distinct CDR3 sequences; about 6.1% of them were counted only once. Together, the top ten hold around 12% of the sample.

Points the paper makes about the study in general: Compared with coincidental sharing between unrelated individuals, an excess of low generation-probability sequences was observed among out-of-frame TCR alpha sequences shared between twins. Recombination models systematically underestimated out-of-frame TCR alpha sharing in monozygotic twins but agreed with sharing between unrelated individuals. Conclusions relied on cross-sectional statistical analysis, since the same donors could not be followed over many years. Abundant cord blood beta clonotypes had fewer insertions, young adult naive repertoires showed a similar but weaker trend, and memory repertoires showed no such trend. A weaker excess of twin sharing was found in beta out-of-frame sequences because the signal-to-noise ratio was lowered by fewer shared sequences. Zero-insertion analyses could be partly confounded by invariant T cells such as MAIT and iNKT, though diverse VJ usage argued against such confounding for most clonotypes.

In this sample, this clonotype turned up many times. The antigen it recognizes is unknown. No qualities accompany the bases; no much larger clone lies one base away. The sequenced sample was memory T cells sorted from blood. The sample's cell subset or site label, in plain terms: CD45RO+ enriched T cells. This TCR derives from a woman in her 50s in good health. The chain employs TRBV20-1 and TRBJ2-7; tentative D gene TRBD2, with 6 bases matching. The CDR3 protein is CSARSTPGLSYEQYF. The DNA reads TGCAGTGCTAGATCTACGCCGGGACTCTCCTACGAGCAGTACTTC.